The sequence of this T cell receptor (beta chain) was determined in a study of CD8 T cells in Susac syndrome. RNA, at about 0.45 to 1 ug, was reverse transcribed with random hexamers. The method of amplification for TCR beta CDR3 was immunoSEQ multiplex PCR, covering 54 Vbeta and 13 Jbeta. TCRdb re-derived calls from the immunoSEQ multiplex PCR reads in MiXCR, one entry per CDR3 protein. The table shows about 250,000 distinct CDR3 sequences, with 93% occurring only once. CDR3 length: 12 residues. The V gene lost 6 bases and the J gene lost 6 bases, with 11 bases spanning the gap. Sequencing of TCR beta drew on CD8+ and CD4+ T cells from blood. Negative magnetic isolation gave CD8+ and CD4+ cells; FACS enriched CD8+ TEMRA.

This sequence joins TRBV12-3 or TRBV12-4 and TRBJ1-1; D not resolved. This sequence originates from a human donor with multiple sclerosis. The sample taken for sequencing was CD4+ T cells from PBMCs. The CDR3 DNA reads as TGTGCCAGCAGCCTGGGCCCCGCTGAAGCTTTCTTT. The encoded protein is CASSLGPAEAFF.